This TCR beta chain is from a study of T cells in Graves' hyperthyroidism and ophthalmopathy. Study context: Peripheral blood was collected at initial diagnosis, before any treatment.

Amplification of TCR beta CDR3 regions was performed using RNA transcripts as template. The study used the HTBI primer set for a first-round RT-PCR of the TCR CDR3. TCRdb reprocessed the multiplex PCR reads via MiXCR and lists one record per CDR3 protein. The data show hundreds of thousands of distinct CDR3 sequences, around 13% seen once. Exclusions: uncontrolled infection, other autoimmune disease, pregnancy, lactation. Overall study findings and caveats: Patients with ophthalmopathy were separated from those with stable hyperthyroidism by a 13 V-J model. Blood shared most expanded thyroid clonotypes above 0.001.

The CDR3 extends over 14 amino acids. The V gene's germline CDR1 is DFQATT and CDR2 SNEGSKA (reference sequence). Trimming stripped 0 bases from V and 5 bases from J, with 13 bases between. There are many counts of this clonotype. Its matching antigen is unknown. The sequenced sample was blood. The clonotype comes from a woman younger than 35 with Graves' hyperthyroidism. This rearrangement joins TRBV20-1 to TRBJ1-1; TRBD1 might be the D (5 bases). The CDR3 loop reads CSAREFQGGTEAFF. The CDR3 DNA is TGCAGTGCTAGAGAGTTCCAGGGAGGGACTGAAGCTTTCTTT.